Listed below are T cell receptor beta chains from one sample, sequenced in a study of blood T cells in healthy people across ages. Each CDR3 protein is one row after TCRdb ran MiXCR on the 5' RACE reads. Of about 1.8 million distinct CDR3 sequences in the sample, around 50% were seen once. The material sequenced was blood. These TCRs come from a woman aged 40 to 50 in good health. The CDR3 runs from the conserved cysteine through the conserved F or W. Each record gives: clone size, J gene, V gene, D gene, CDR3 DNA, CDR3 protein. D genes are given only for firm matches. The listing skips clone size in some rows; elsewhere it reads once, few, many or a size class.

few	TRBJ2-5	TRBV14	NA	TGTGCCAGCAGCCAAGATCTTCTAGGGACCCAGTACTTC	CASSQDLLGTQYF
once	TRBJ2-3	TRBV7-2	TRBD2	TGTGCCAGCAGCCCGGGGACTAGTTTGCGCACAGATACGCAGTATTTT	CASSPGTSLRTDTQYF
NA	TRBJ2-1	TRBV6-6	NA	TGTGCCAGCAGTTACTCGATGTCGGATTACAATGAGCAGTTCTTC	CASSYSMSDYNEQFF
NA	TRBJ2-1	TRBV9	NA	TGTGCCAGCAGCGTAGGTGGGCTGAACTACAATGAGCAGTTCTTC	CASSVGGLNYNEQFF
NA	TRBJ2-5	TRBV28	TRBD1	TGTGCCAGCAATAACCCCGGGACAGGACAAGAGACCCAGTACTTC	CASNNPGTGQETQYF
NA	TRBJ2-1	TRBV6-2/TRBV6-3	TRBD2	TGTGCCAGCAGTTACTCGGACGGGGGGGCACGCGAGCAGTTCTTC	CASSYSDGGAREQFF
NA	TRBJ1-2	TRBV5-1	NA	TGCGCCAGCAGCCCCCGCTTGCATGACGGCAGGGATACCTATGGCTACACCTTC	CASSPRLHDGRDTYGYTF
few	TRBJ2-1	TRBV20-1	TRBD2	TGCAGTGCTAGAGACCAAATAGCGGGGGGCTACAATGAGCAGTTCTTC	CSARDQIAGGYNEQFF
NA	TRBJ1-1	TRBV20-1	NA	TGCAGTGCTCCACCCCGGGTAGGTGGGGGGAACACTGAAGCTTTCTTT	CSAPPRVGGGNTEAFF
few	TRBJ2-1	TRBV7-9	NA	TGTGCCAGCAGCTTAGACAGGTTGGCTGAGCAGTTCTTC	CASSLDRLAEQFF